Each of the 5 T cell receptor beta chains below was sequenced from the same sample in a study of control samples from healthy donors and cancer patients. Assay used: immunoSEQ multiplex PCR; TCRdb lists only in-frame clones, some missing. The data show 75,000 to 80,000 clones, around 90% seen once. The material sequenced was PBMCs. These receptors all come from a woman in her fifties or sixties with colorectal cancer.

CDR3 sequence reads: CASTTGYGNQPQHF. Here the CDR3 DNA reads TGCGCCAGCACCACAGGGTATGGCAATCAGCCCCAGCATTTT. This chain joins TRBV5-1 and TRBJ1-5; TRBD1 is a possible D gene (6 bases). V was shortened by 6 bases and J by 2 bases, with 12 bases between the two germline ends. The germline CDR1 and CDR2 sequences are SGHRS and YFSETQ. This CDR3 comprises 14 residues.

The chain recombines TRBV6-5 with TRBJ1-1; 7 bases map to TRBD1. CDR1 is MNHEY and CDR2 is SVGAGI in the germline V gene. V shed 5 bases and J 4 bases; nucleotides not matched to a gene: 4. CDR3 size: 13 residues. CDR3 loop: CASSMKGATEAFF. CDR3 in DNA: TGTGCCAGCAGTATGAAGGGGGCCACTGAAGCTTTCTTT.

This chain joins TRBV2 and TRBJ2-2, with 9 bases fitting TRBD1. CDR3 length equals 15 residues. J lost 6 bases, V lost 6 bases, and 8 bases had no gene match. Germline-derived CDR1 and CDR2 are SNHLY and FYNNEI. Here the CDR3 DNA reads TGTGCCAGCAGCACCGGGACAGGGCAGGCCGGGGAGCTGTTTTTT. Protein sequence: CASSTGTGQAGELFF.

The J gene is TRBJ1-1, the V gene TRBV20-1; weak D call: TRBD1 (6 bases). CDR3 size: 13 residues. Germline V CDR1 and CDR2: DFQATT, SNEGSKA (reference sequence). Trimming took 3 bases from V and 2 from J, leaving 10 bases between them. CDR3 in amino acids: CSASVGANTEAFF. The DNA of the CDR3 is TGCAGTGCTAGTGTGGGGGCTAACACTGAAGCTTTCTTT.

This clone has a single count. The genes are TRBV6-2 or TRBV6-3 and TRBJ1-1; weak D call: TRBD1 (5 bases). CDR1 is MNHEY and CDR2 is SVGEGT in the germline V gene. V was trimmed by 5 bases and J by 3 bases, leaving 16 bases between them. The CDR3 is 15 amino acids. The CDR3 reads CASSKPPGPHTEAFF. CDR3 DNA sequence: TGTGCCAGCAGTAAACCCCCAGGGCCTCACACTGAAGCTTTCTTT.